Listed here are 3 T cell receptor beta chains from one sample, sequenced in a study of blood T cells in healthy people across ages. A sample-barcoded 5' primer and a J-beta primer mix were used in a second PCR of about 7 to 12 cycles. A single record per CDR3 protein comes from TCRdb applying MiXCR to the 5' RACE reads. The sample carries 710,000 or so distinct CDR3 sequences, around 32% recorded once. Sequences were obtained from blood. The receptors come from a woman of 80 years or more in good health.

Remarks on this clonotype: One base away lies a much larger clone, so this may be a sequencing read error. The gene calls are TRBV7-9 and TRBJ2-7; perhaps D is TRBD1 or TRBD2 (5 bases each). From germline, CDR1 is SEHNR and CDR2 FQNEAQ (reference sequence). The CDR3 is 14 amino acids. The CDR3 DNA reads as TGTGCCGGCAGCTTTGGGGACCTTGCCTACGAGCAGTACTTC. Its translation is CAGSFGDLAYEQYF.

This sequence joins TRBV6-5 and TRBJ1-6; D is ambiguous. Trimming shortened V by 6 bases and J by 0 bases, and 6 bases separated the two germline ends. CDR1 is MNHEY, CDR2 SVGAGI, per germline. The CDR3 runs to 14 residues. The CDR3 region has the DNA TGTGCCAGCAGACCCAGCTCCTATAATTCACCCCTCCACTTT. Translating gives CASRPSSYNSPLHF.

There are many counts of this clonotype. V gene TRBV4-1 combines with J gene TRBJ2-7; TRBD2 is a possible D gene (6 bases). The germline CDR1 and CDR2 sequences are MGHRA and YSYEKL. Trimming left V 0 bases short and J 4 bases short, with 13 bases between. This CDR3 comprises 15 residues. The CDR3, as DNA: TGCGCCAGCAGCCAAGAGTCGGGGAGGAATTACGAGCAGTACTTC. Its translation: CASSQESGRNYEQYF.